Given below is one T cell receptor (beta chain) in context. Its antigen is currently unknown. These data originate in a study of persistence of HIV-infected CD4 T cells. Sequencing used immunoSEQ version 4 in survey mode. Genomic DNA was diluted to around 10 ng/uL, up to 1 ug per sample. Clones were read by immunoSEQ multiplex PCR, and TCRdb kept only the in-frame ones, dropping some. This sample has 25,000 to 35,000 clones, with roughly 70% found just once. V dropped 7 bases and J dropped 2; count of bases not matched to a gene: 9. The CDR3 spans 15 residues. Germline V gene sequence: CDR1 MNHEY, CDR2 SMNVEV (reference sequence). An overlapping HIV-1 Gag peptide pool stimulated these cells at about 0.91 ug/peptide/mL. Sorting of responding CD4+ T cells relied on upregulated CD40 ligand together with CD69. Donors were HIV-1-infected adults who began suppressive ART during chronic infection. Donors had CD4+ T cell counts above 400 cells/uL and were CMV-seropositive.

This clonotype was obtained from an adult man with HIV who was CMV-seropositive. This chain uses TRBV27 with TRBJ1-2, with 8 bases that match TRBD1. The starting material was CD4+ T cells sorted from PBMCs after roughly 18-hour stimulation, obtained from a patient who received antiretroviral therapy. The CDR3 DNA is TGTGCCAGCACCTTAAAAACAGGGGGAAACTATGGCTACACCTTC. Translation: CASTLKTGGNYGYTF.